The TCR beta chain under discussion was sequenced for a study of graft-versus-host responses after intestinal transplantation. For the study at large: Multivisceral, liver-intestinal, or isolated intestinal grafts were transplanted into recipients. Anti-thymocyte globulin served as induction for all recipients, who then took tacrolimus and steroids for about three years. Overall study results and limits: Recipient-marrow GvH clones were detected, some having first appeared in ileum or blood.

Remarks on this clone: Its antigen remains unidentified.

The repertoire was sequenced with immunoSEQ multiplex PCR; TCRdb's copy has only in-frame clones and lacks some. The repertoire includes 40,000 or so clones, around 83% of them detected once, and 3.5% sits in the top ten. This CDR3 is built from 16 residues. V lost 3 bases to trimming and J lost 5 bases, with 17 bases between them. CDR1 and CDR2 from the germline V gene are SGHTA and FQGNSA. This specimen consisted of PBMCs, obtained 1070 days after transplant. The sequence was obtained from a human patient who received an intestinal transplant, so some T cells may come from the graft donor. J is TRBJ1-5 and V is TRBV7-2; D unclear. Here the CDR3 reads CASSFQSGQAHQPQHF. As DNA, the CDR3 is TGTGCCAGCAGCTTTCAGAGCGGCCAGGCTCATCAGCCCCAGCATTTT. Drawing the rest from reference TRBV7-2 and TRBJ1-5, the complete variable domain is GAGVSQSPSNKVTEKGKDVELRCDPISGHTALYWYRQSLGQGLEFLIYFQGNSAPDKSGLPSDRFSAERTGGSVSTLTIQRTQQEDSAVYLCASSFQSGQAHQPQHFGDGTRLSIL.